This TCR beta chain was sequenced in a study of T-cell reconstitution after alpha-beta-depleted transplantation in children. Findings and limits, study-wide: From newly produced T cells came most of the T-cell counts and diversity one year after transplant. Where alpha-beta T cells came from about two months after transplant was reportedly several hundred expanded graft clones.

The sample holds many counts of this clonotype. The antigen remains unidentified. Germline-derived CDR1 and CDR2 are LNHDA and SQIVND (reference sequence). V lost 7 bases and J lost 7, with 19 bases in between. The CDR3 spans 15 residues. Unique molecular identifiers were incorporated during preparation of the TCRbeta library. TCRdb recomputed calls from the PCR reads with MiXCR, one row per CDR3 protein. The sample consists of roughly 240,000 distinct CDR3 sequences, roughly 7.7% of them appearing once. The chain joins TRBV19 to TRBJ1-4, with no clear D. The receptor was derived from a male patient aged 10 to 17 who had a stem cell transplant for acute lymphoblastic leukemia, so the T cells may come from the graft donor. Here the sequenced sample was PBMCs, mostly from graft donor cells, taken 180 days after TCRalphabeta/CD19-depleted stem cell transplant. CDR3 residues: CASTTGWSWSEKLFF. The CDR3 bases are TGTGCCAGTACGACCGGATGGAGCTGGAGTGAAAAACTGTTTTTT.